This T cell receptor beta chain was found in a study of T cell repertoires in cytomegalovirus infection. The wider study: The study used recently identified HLA-C-restricted and well-studied HLA-B-restricted CMV epitopes.

V shed 7 bases, J shed 1 base, and the junction held 8 bases outside the gene matches. The CDR3 covers 15 residues. CDR1 and CDR2 from the germline V gene are MNHEY and SMNVEV (reference sequence). This clonotype is a singleton in its sample. As yet, its antigen is unknown. TCRdb re-analysed the reads in MiXCR, keeping a single row per CDR3 protein. The data hold 830,000 or so distinct CDR3 sequences, with around a third observed a single time. Study observations and caveats: CMV carriers having the relevant HLA were flagged by cumulative public TCR beta family frequency.

V and J are TRBV27 and TRBJ1-2, with 8 bases lining up with TRBD1. The source was cultured CD8+ T cells from PBMCs, collected from culture after CMV antigen stimulation. The origin of this receptor is a human donor in good health (CMV status not recorded). Some clones in this sample may be carry-over from other donors' samples. The CDR3 nucleotides are TGTGCCAGCACCAAAGGGACAGGCTTTAACTATGGCTACACCTTC. This translates into CASTKGTGFNYGYTF.